Each of the 10 T cell receptor beta chains below was sequenced from the same sample in a study of T cell responses to AZD1222 COVID-19 vaccine (dated by TCRdb to the early 2020s). The library was made by the immunoSEQ multiplex PCR assay. TCRdb mirrors the immuneACCESS table, restricted to in-frame sequences. Some clones are absent from its copies; in checked studies, under half trace to an unresolved V gene, and the reason for the others is unknown. This sample is represented by 73,000 or so clones; around 89% of them were singletons. The ten largest make up roughly 20% of the sample. The time point label here, explained by the study, means: baseline before first vaccination. The sequences come from peripheral blood, collected on day 0 of AZD1222 vaccination. These receptors all stem from an adult in good health.

CDR3 DNA: TGCGCCAGCAGCCAGACGAGTCGGCTGGCCATCCGGGGAAACGAGCAGTACTTC. It encodes CASSQTSRLAIRGNEQYF. The J gene is TRBJ2-7, the V gene TRBV5-1; perhaps TRBD2 as D (5 bases). The CDR3 is made up of 18 amino acids. Germline lookup yields CDR1 SGHRS and CDR2 YFSETQ. V was shortened by 4 bases and J by 5 bases, with 28 bases between the two germline ends. Full variable domain (rest looked up from reference TRBV5-1 and TRBJ2-7): KAGVTQTPRYLIKTRGQQVTLSCSPISGHRSVSWYQQTPGQGLQFLFEYFSETQRNKGNFPGRFSGRQFSNSRSEMNVSTLELGDSALYLCASSQTSRLAIRGNEQYFGPGTRLTVT.

The V gene is TRBV7-9, the J gene TRBJ2-7; tentative D call: TRBD1 (5 bases). The CDR3 runs to 12 residues. V was shortened by 5 bases and J by 3 bases, with 8 bases between the two germline ends. Germline-derived CDR1 and CDR2 are SEHNR and FQNEAQ (reference sequence). The CDR3 reads CASSKGDYEQYF. CDR3 coding DNA: TGTGCCAGCAGCAAAGGGGACTACGAGCAGTACTTC.

V gene TRBV28 combines with J gene TRBJ2-7, with 10 nucleotides matching TRBD1. The CDR3 sequence is 15 residues long. J lost 5 bases, V lost 2 bases, and 6 bases had no gene match. Looked up from germline, CDR1 is MDHEN and CDR2 is SYDVKM. The CDR3 here is CASSLTDRGRHEQYF. CDR3 bases: TGTGCCAGCAGTTTAACGGACAGGGGGAGGCACGAGCAGTACTTC.

This chain joins TRBV2 and TRBJ2-2; D is unresolved. CDR3 length: 15 residues. Germline loops: CDR1 SNHLY, CDR2 FYNNEI. With 3 bases removed from V and 0 bases from J, the gap between germline ends came to 8 bases. CDR3 DNA: TGTGCCAGCAGTGAGAGAGCGCCGAACACCGGGGAGCTGTTTTTT. It specifies CASSERAPNTGELFF. The full variable domain, its missing parts supplied by reference TRBV2 and TRBJ2-2, is EPEVTQTPSHQVTQMGQEVILRCVPISNHLYFYWYRQILGQKVEFLVSFYNNEISEKSEIFDDQFSVERPDGSNFTLKIRSTKLEDSAMYFCASSERAPNTGELFFGEGSRLTVL.

The genes are TRBV6-5 and TRBJ1-1; the D gene is possibly TRBD1 (6 bases). V was clipped by 6 bases and J by 7 bases, with 9 bases between them. The CDR3 is 11 amino acids. Germline CDR1 is MNHEY and CDR2 is SVGAGI. The CDR3 DNA reads TGTGCCAGCAGCCAAGGGGGTGAAGCTTTCTTT. This translates into CASSQGGEAFF.

J is TRBJ2-7 and V is TRBV7-2; no clear D. The CDR3 covers 13 residues. Germline loops: CDR1 SGHTA, CDR2 FQGNSA. Trimming stripped 2 bases from V and 3 bases from J, with 8 bases between. The CDR3 nucleotides read TGTGCCAGCAGCTTAACCAGGAGCTACGAGCAGTACTTC. Translation: CASSLTRSYEQYF.

The V call is TRBV28, the J call TRBJ1-2; D gene uncertain. The CDR3 sequence is 14 residues long. CDR1 is MDHEN, CDR2 SYDVKM, per germline. V was pared by 4 bases and J by 5 bases, with 14 bases between. The CDR3 DNA reads as TGTGCCAGCAGTTCTCCCAGTCGAGGTTATGGCTACACCTTC. This sequence encodes CASSSPSRGYGYTF.

V gene TRBV5-1 combines with J gene TRBJ2-5; no clear D. This CDR3 has 13 amino acids. Germline V CDR1 and CDR2: SGHRS, YFSETQ. V was clipped by 0 bases and J by 5 bases, with 8 bases between them. CDR3 region: CASSLEMMETQYF. The DNA of the CDR3 is TGCGCCAGCAGCTTGGAGATGATGGAGACCCAGTACTTC.

The V gene is TRBV11-1, the J gene TRBJ2-7; tentatively, D is TRBD2 (6 bases). The CDR3 covers 14 residues. The V end was cut by 4 bases, the J end by 2 bases, with 12 bases between. Germline CDR1 is SGHAT and CDR2 is FQDESV (reference sequence). The CDR3 loop reads CASSSAGGAYEQYF. CDR3 DNA: TGTGCCAGCAGCTCCGCCGGGGGAGCCTACGAGCAGTACTTC. Variable domain in full (rest from reference TRBV11-1 and TRBJ2-7): EAEVAQSPRYKITEKSQAVAFWCDPISGHATLYWYRQILGQGPELLVQFQDESVVDDSQLPKDRFSAERLKGVDSTLKIQPAELGDSAMYLCASSSAGGAYEQYFGPGTRLTVT.

The V and J genes are TRBV18 and TRBJ2-7; D unclear. The CDR3 runs 13 residues. V gave up 2 bases and J gave up 6 bases, with 11 bases separating them. Germline V gene sequence: CDR1 KGHSH, CDR2 LQKENI. CDR3 DNA: TGTGCCAGCTCACCATTAACTATACGCGAGCAGTACTTC. This gives the protein CASSPLTIREQYF.